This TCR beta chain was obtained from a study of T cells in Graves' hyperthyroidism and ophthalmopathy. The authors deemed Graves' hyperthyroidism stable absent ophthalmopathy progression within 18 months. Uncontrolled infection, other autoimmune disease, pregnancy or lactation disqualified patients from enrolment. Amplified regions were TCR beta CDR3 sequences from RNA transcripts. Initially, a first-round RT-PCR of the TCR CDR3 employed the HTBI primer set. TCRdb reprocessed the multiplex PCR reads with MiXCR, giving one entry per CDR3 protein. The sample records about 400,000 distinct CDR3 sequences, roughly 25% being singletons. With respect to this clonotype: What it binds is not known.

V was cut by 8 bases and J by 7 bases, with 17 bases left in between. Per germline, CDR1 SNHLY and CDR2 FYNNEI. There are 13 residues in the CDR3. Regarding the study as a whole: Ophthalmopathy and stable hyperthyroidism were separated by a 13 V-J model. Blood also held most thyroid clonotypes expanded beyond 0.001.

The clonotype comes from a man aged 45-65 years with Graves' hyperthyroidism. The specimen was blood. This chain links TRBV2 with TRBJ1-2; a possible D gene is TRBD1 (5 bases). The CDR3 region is CASGGEQKSGYTF. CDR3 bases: TGTGCCAGCGGGGGGGAACAGAAGAGTGGCTACACCTTC.